These 10 T cell receptor beta chains share one sample of origin, sequenced in a study of CD8+ T cells in alopecia areata. Treatment noted: oral pan-JAK inhibitor, 5-10 mg twice daily. cDNA reverse transcribed from extracted RNA served as the sequencing template. Clones were sequenced by immunoSEQ multiplex PCR, and TCRdb holds only the in-frame ones, with some missing. Of 130,000 to 150,000 clones in the sample, 80% to 90% were seen once. Sequencing used CD8+ T cells sorted from blood, obtained at week 4, from a patient treated with tofacitinib. The receptors come from a human donor with alopecia areata.

V gene TRBV10-2 combines with J gene TRBJ1-1; D is unresolved. Looked up from germline, CDR1 is WSHSY and CDR2 is SAAADI. The CDR3 runs to 12 residues. Between the trimmed V and J ends, which lost 3 bases and 5 bases, there was a span of 7 bases. DNA for the CDR3: TGCGCCAGCAGTGAAAGGAAAACTGAAGCTTTCTTT. Protein product: CASSERKTEAFF.

The J gene is TRBJ2-3, the V gene TRBV7-6; TRBD2 might be the D (5 bases). CDR3 length: 16 residues. Germline CDR1 and CDR2: SGHVS and FNYEAQ. V lost 2 bases, J lost 2 bases, and 14 bases lay in between. Here the CDR3 reads CASSLWQDSITDTQYF. In nucleotides, the CDR3 is TGTGCCAGCAGCTTATGGCAGGACTCAATCACAGATACGCAGTATTTT. Using reference TRBV7-6 and TRBJ2-3 for the parts outside the CDR3, the full variable domain is GAGVSQSPRYKVTKRGQDVALRCDPISGHVSLYWYRQALGQGPEFLTYFNYEAQQDKSGLPNDRFSAERPEGSISTLTIQRTEQRDSAMYRCASSLWQDSITDTQYFGPGTRLTVL.

The chain uses TRBV11-2 and TRBJ1-1; unclear D gene. Germline V lookup: CDR1 SGHAT, CDR2 FQNNGV. The CDR3 has 9 amino acids. V dropped 5 bases and J dropped 9 bases, with 4 bases sitting between them. CDR3 nucleotides: TGTGCCAGCAGCCCCCAAGCTTTCTTT. Translated: CASSPQAFF.

CDR3 sequence reads: CASSQITGNTEAFF. CDR3 nucleotides: TGCGCCAGCAGCCAAATCACAGGGAACACTGAAGCTTTCTTT. This chain links TRBV5-1 with TRBJ1-1; maybe TRBD1 (5 bases). V gave up 4 bases and J gave up 1 base, with 11 bases separating them. The V gene's germline CDR1 is SGHRS and CDR2 YFSETQ. This CDR3 is built from 14 residues.

This rearrangement joins TRBV4-1 to TRBJ1-1; TRBD1 aligns across 7 bases. The CDR3 runs 15 residues. The germline gives CDR1 MGHRA, CDR2 YSYEKL. J lost 0 bases, V lost 5 bases, and 6 bases had no gene match. The CDR3 sequence is CASSSSRGLNTEAFF. DNA of the CDR3: TGCGCCAGCAGCAGTAGCAGGGGGTTGAACACTGAAGCTTTCTTT.

The chain combines TRBV4-1 with TRBJ1-1, with D perhaps TRBD1 (5 bases). Germline V gene sequence: CDR1 MGHRA, CDR2 YSYEKL. V lost 5 bases, J lost 4 bases, and 14 bases lay in between. The CDR3 consists of 14 residues. The CDR3 DNA follows: TGCGCCAGCAGCGTTCCAGGGTTGGGCACTGAAGCTTTCTTT. Translated, it gives CASSVPGLGTEAFF.

The chain combines TRBV2 with TRBJ2-4, with 13 bases fitting TRBD2. The germline CDR1 and CDR2 sequences are SNHLY and FYNNEI. V gave up 2 bases and J gave up 0 bases; unmatched junction bases: 4. The CDR3 extends over 18 amino acids. The CDR3: CASSERLAGGVAKNIQYF. The CDR3 DNA is TGTGCCAGCAGTGAAAGACTAGCGGGGGGTGTAGCCAAAAACATTCAGTACTTC.

This clone appeared a single time. CDR3 region: CASSPGQGSTDTQYF. The CDR3 bases are TGTGCCAGCAGCCCGGGACAGGGAAGCACAGATACGCAGTATTTT. The chain joins TRBV7-2 to TRBJ2-3, with 9 bases identical to TRBD1. V lost 5 bases, J lost 0 bases, and 3 bases stayed unmatched. Per the germline V gene, CDR1 is SGHTA and CDR2 is FQGNSA. CDR3 length: 15 amino acids. The variable domain in full, completed from reference TRBV7-2 and TRBJ2-3, reads GAGVSQSPSNKVTEKGKDVELRCDPISGHTALYWYRQSLGQGLEFLIYFQGNSAPDKSGLPSDRFSAERTGGSVSTLTIQRTQQEDSAVYLCASSPGQGSTDTQYFGPGTRLTVL.

V gene TRBV4-2 combines with J gene TRBJ1-1; D gene ambiguous. CDR3 length: 14 residues. Trimming removed 3 bases at V and 4 bases at J, with 12 bases between. Germline CDR1 is LGHNA and CDR2 is YNFKEQ. The CDR3 DNA sequence: TGTGCCAGCAGCCAGACAAGCTTGGGCACTGAAGCTTTCTTT. Its translation: CASSQTSLGTEAFF.

The chain recombines TRBV7-9 with TRBJ1-1, with D unresolved. Germline V gene sequence: CDR1 SEHNR, CDR2 FQNEAQ (reference sequence). V was clipped by 6 bases and J by 6 bases, with 11 bases between them. The CDR3 sequence is 12 residues long. CDR3 sequence: CASSPRLPEAFF. The CDR3 DNA follows: TGTGCCAGCAGTCCCAGGTTACCTGAAGCTTTCTTT. Complete variable domain (other parts from reference TRBV7-9 and TRBJ1-1): DTGVSQNPRHKITKRGQNVTFRCDPISEHNRLYWYRQTLGQGPEFLTYFQNEAQLEKSRLLSDRFSAERPKGSFSTLEIQRTEQGDSAMYLCASSPRLPEAFFGQGTRLTVV.